This TCR beta chain appears in the sequencing data of a study of T cell responses to AZD1222 COVID-19 vaccine. Study-wide results and limits: Clonal diversity may have been underestimated, and the donors were mostly white British, with more females than males. Per reports, nearly half of all spike-specific TCRs target regions that are unmutated in variants. The span of vaccine-associated CD4 TCRs extended across spike, with dominance at 160-218 and 743-854. Elevations in Spike-specific TCR breadth and depth followed administration of two AZD1222 doses.

With 5 bases removed from V and 1 base from J, the gap between germline ends came to 11 bases. CDR3 length equals 15 residues. CDR1 SGHTA and CDR2 FQGTGA come from the germline V gene. A word on this clone: Antigen unknown.

Sequencing used immunoSEQ multiplex PCR; TCRdb keeps in-frame clones, though not all of them. The data show about 120,000 clones, 75% to 95% seen once. The receptor's source is an adult who received the MenACWY meningococcal vaccine as a control. Sequenced material: peripheral blood, taken 28 days after the second dose of the MenACWY control vaccine. The genes are TRBV7-3 and TRBJ2-2; no clear D. CDR3 residues: CASSPDHLNTGELFF. CDR3 sequence (DNA): TGTGCCAGCAGCCCAGACCACTTGAACACCGGGGAGCTGTTTTTT.